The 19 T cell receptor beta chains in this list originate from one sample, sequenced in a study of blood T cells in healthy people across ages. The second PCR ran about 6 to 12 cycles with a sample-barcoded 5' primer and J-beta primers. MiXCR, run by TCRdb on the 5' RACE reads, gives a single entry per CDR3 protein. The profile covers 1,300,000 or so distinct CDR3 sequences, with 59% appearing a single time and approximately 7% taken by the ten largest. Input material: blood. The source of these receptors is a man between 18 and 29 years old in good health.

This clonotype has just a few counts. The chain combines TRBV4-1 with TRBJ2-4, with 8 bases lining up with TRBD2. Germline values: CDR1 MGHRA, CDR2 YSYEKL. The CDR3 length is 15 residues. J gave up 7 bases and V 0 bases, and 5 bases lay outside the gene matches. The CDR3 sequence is CASSQEVAGGNIQYF. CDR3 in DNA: TGCGCCAGCAGCCAAGAGGTGGCGGGAGGTAACATTCAGTACTTC.

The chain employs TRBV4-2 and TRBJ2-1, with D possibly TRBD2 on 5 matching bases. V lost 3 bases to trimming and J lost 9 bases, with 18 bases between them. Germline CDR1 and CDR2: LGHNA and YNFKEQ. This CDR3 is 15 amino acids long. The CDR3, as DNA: TGTGCCAGCAGCCACCCCGGGGAAGGGCCGGTTGAGCAGTTCTTC. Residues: CASSHPGEGPVEQFF.

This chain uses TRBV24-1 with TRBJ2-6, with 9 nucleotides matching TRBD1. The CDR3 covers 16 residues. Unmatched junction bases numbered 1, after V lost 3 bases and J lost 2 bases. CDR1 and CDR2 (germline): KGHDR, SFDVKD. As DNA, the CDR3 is TGTGCCACCAGTGATACAGGGGGCGCTGGGGCCAACGTCCTGACTTTC. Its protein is CATSDTGGAGANVLTF.

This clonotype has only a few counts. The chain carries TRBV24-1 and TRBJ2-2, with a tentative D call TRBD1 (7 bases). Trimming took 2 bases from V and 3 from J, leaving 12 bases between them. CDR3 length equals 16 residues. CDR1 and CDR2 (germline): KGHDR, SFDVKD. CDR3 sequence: CATSDWGRGDTGELFF. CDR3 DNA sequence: TGTGCCACCAGTGATTGGGGCAGGGGGGACACCGGGGAGCTGTTTTTT.

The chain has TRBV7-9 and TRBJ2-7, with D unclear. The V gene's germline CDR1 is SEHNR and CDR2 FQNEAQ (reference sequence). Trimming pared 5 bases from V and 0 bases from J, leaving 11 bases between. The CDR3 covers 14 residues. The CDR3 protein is CASSGQEISYEQYF. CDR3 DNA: TGTGCCAGCAGCGGCCAGGAAATCTCCTACGAGCAGTACTTC.

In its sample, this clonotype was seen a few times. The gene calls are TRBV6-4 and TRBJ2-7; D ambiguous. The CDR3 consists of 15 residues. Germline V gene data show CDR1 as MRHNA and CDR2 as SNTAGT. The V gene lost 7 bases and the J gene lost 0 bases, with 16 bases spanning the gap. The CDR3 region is CASTEKGTSSYEQYF. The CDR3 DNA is TGTGCCAGCACCGAGAAGGGAACCAGCTCCTACGAGCAGTACTTC.

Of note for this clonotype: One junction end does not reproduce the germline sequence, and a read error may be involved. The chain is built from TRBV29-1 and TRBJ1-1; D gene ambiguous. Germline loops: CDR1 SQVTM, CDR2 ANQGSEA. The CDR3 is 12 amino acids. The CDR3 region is CSVERVDTKAFF. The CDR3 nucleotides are TGCAGCGTTGAAAGGGTAGACACTAAAGCTTTCTTT.

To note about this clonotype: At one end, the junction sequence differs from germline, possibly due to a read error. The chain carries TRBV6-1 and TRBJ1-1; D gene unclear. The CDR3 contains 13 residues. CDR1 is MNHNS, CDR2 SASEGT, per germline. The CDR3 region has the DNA TGTGCCAGCAGGGAAGCAGCAAACACTGAAGCTTTCTTT. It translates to CASREAANTEAFF.

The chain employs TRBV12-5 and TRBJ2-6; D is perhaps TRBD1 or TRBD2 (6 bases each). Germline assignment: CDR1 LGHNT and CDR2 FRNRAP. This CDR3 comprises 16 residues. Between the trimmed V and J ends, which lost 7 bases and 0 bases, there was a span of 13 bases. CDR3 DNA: TGTGCTAGTGACAGGGACTGGTACTCTGGGGCCAACGTCCTGACTTTC. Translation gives CASDRDWYSGANVLTF.

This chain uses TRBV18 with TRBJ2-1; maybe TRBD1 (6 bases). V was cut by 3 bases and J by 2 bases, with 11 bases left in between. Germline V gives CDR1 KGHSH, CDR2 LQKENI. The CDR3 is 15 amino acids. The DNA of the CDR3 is TGTGCCAGCTCACCGCCTCGACAGGCCTACAATGAGCAGTTCTTC. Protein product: CASSPPRQAYNEQFF.

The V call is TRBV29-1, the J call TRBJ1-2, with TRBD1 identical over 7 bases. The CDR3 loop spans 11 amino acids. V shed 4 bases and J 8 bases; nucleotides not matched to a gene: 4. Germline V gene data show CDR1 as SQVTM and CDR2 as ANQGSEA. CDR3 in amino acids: CSVAHRGGYTF. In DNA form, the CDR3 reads TGCAGCGTTGCCCACAGGGGCGGCTACACCTTC.

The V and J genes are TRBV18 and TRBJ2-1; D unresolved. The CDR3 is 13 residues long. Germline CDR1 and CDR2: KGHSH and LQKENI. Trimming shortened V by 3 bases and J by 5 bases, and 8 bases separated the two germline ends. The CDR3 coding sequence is TGTGCCAGCTCACCCTCGGGTCACAATGAGCAGTTCTTC. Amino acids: CASSPSGHNEQFF.

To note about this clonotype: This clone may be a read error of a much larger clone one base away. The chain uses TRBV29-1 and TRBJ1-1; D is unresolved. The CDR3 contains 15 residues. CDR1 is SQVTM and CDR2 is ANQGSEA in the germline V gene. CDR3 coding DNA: TGCAGCGGTAGCGTTGGCGGAGGGAGGAACGCTGAAGCTTTCTTT. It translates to CSGSVGGGRNAEAFF.

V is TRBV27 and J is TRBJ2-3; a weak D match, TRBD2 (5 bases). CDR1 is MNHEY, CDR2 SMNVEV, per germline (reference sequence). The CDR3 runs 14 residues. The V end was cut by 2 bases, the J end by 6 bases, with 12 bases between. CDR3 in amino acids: CASSLIPRADTQYF. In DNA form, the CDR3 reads TGTGCCAGCAGTTTAATCCCGCGGGCGGATACGCAGTATTTT.

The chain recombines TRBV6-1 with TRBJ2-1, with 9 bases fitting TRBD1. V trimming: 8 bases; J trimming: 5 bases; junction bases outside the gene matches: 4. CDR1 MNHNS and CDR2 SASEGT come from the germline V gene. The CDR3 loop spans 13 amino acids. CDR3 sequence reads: CASGQGTDNEQFF. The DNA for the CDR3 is TGTGCCAGCGGACAGGGGACGGACAATGAGCAGTTCTTC.

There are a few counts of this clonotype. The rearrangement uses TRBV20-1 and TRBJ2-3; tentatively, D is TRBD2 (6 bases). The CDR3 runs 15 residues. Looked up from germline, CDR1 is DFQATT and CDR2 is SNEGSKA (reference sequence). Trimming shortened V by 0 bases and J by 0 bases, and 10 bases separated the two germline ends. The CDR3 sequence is CSARDRLVSTDTQYF. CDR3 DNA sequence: TGCAGTGCTAGAGACAGACTAGTTAGCACAGATACGCAGTATTTT.

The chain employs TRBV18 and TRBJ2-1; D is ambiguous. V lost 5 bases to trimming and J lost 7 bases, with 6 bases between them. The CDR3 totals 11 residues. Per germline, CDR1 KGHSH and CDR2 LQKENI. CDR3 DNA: TGTGCCAGCTCAGGTCAGAATGAGCAGTTCTTC. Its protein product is CASSGQNEQFF.

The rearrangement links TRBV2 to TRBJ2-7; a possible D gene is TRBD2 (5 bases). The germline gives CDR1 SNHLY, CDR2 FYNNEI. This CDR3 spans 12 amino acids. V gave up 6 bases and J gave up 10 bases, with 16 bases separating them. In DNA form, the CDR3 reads TGTGCCAGCAGCCTTATACCGGGAATCCAGTACTTC. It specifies CASSLIPGIQYF.

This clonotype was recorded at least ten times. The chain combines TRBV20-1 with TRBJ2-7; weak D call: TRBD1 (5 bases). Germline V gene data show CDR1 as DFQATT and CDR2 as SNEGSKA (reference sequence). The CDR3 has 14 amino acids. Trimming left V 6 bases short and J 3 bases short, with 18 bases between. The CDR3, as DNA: TGCAGTGCCGCCCAGGACACAAACATCTACGAGCAGTACTTC. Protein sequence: CSAAQDTNIYEQYF.